These T cell receptor beta chains were read from a single sample in a study of shared clonotypes between healthy human individuals. Some clones are missing from TCRdb's copy, which holds only in-frame ones; the method was immunoSEQ multiplex PCR. In the table there are more than 2 million clones, around 95% of which are singletons. The sample was naive CD4+ T cells sorted from blood. The receptors were sampled from a man younger than 35 in good health. Both conserved end residues are trimmed from each CDR3. Each record gives: V gene, J gene, CDR3 protein.

v_call: TRBV6-5
j_call: TRBJ2-6
cdr3_aa: ASSLGIGGANVLT

v_call: TRBV28
j_call: TRBJ1-3
cdr3_aa: ASSLLIGSGNTIY

v_call: TRBV5-6
j_call: TRBJ2-3
cdr3_aa: ASSSIPTAPGDTQY

v_call: TRBV30
j_call: TRBJ1-6
cdr3_aa: AWSDRVRSPLH

v_call: TRBV28
j_call: TRBJ2-5
cdr3_aa: ASSWGAQY

v_call: TRBV2
j_call: TRBJ1-3
cdr3_aa: ASSSGASGNTIY

v_call: TRBV9
j_call: TRBJ1-1
cdr3_aa: ASSVAGVNTEAF

v_call: TRBV28
j_call: TRBJ2-1
cdr3_aa: ASPPTDNVNEQF

v_call: TRBV27
j_call: TRBJ1-1
cdr3_aa: ATGRGTGPEAF

v_call: TRBV2
j_call: TRBJ1-1
cdr3_aa: ASSTDTEAF

v_call: TRBV6-1
j_call: TRBJ2-3
cdr3_aa: ASREGRFFSTDTQY